The 6 T cell receptor beta chains in this list originate from one sample, sequenced in a study of CXCR3-negative and CXCR3-positive naive CD8 T cells. Libraries of TRB cDNA were made by 5' RACE and carried UMIs. Using the 5' RACE reads, TCRdb records one entry per CDR3 protein without DNA. In all, the sample yields 45,000 to 65,000 distinct CDR3 sequences. Sequenced input: memory CD8+ T cells from blood. Receptors were obtained from a human donor in good health. Some clones in this sample may be carry-over from other donors' samples.

This chain joins TRBV4-2 and TRBJ2-5; TCRdb gives TRBD1 as the D gene, but with no DNA this cannot be confirmed. The CDR3 has 15 amino acids. Germline lookup yields CDR1 LGHNA and CDR2 YNFKEQ. The chain's CDR3 is CASSQDKGRQETQYF.

This rearrangement joins TRBV29-1 to TRBJ2-7; TCRdb indicates TRBD2, and absent DNA this call remains unverified. Germline CDR1 is SQVTM and CDR2 is ANQGSEA. CDR3 length equals 16 residues. CDR3 amino acids: CSVEDGSGWPPYEQYF.

CDR3: CASSFGGYTEAFF. V usage is TRBV27 and J usage is TRBJ1-1; TCRdb lists TRBD1, though no DNA is available to test this call. The germline V gene has CDR1 MNHEY and CDR2 SMNVEV (reference sequence). The CDR3 sequence is 13 residues long.

This chain links TRBV29-1 with TRBJ2-7. The germline gives CDR1 SQVTM, CDR2 ANQGSEA. The CDR3 is 11 residues long. This CDR3 reads CSVDSNYEQYF.

The rearrangement uses TRBV20-1 and TRBJ2-1; with no DNA, the TCRdb D assignment of TRBD2 cannot be verified. The germline V gene has CDR1 DFQATT and CDR2 SNEGSKA (reference sequence). This CDR3 contains 16 residues. The CDR3 here is CSAIDPGTSGMDEQFF.

The chain joins TRBV29-1 to TRBJ2-7; the TCRdb D gene call, TRBD1, has no DNA to confirm it. Germline-derived CDR1 and CDR2 are SQVTM and ANQGSEA. The CDR3 is made up of 13 amino acids. The CDR3 is CSVTIGGRYEQYF.